The clone carrying this TCR beta chain was seen ten or more times. The antigen is not known. TCRdb re-analysed the 5' RACE reads in MiXCR, keeping a single row per CDR3 protein. The repertoire holds hundreds of thousands of distinct CDR3 sequences, with 15% to 20% as singletons. The data belong to a study of CD8 T cells in ankylosing spondylitis. General study findings and limits: Within ankylosing spondylitis blood, a TCR beta motif made up of several highly homologous variants appeared to be characteristic.

Trimming left V 3 bases short and J 3 bases short, with 5 bases between. The CDR3 runs 12 residues. The material sequenced was blood, either unsorted or a sorted T cell fraction (not recorded which). The clonotype comes from a male donor with ankylosing spondylitis. V gene TRBV12-3 or TRBV12-4 combines with J gene TRBJ1-1; D is undetermined. The CDR3 loop is CASSFRYTEAFF. CDR3 DNA sequence: TGTGCCAGCAGTTTTCGGTACACTGAAGCTTTCTTT.